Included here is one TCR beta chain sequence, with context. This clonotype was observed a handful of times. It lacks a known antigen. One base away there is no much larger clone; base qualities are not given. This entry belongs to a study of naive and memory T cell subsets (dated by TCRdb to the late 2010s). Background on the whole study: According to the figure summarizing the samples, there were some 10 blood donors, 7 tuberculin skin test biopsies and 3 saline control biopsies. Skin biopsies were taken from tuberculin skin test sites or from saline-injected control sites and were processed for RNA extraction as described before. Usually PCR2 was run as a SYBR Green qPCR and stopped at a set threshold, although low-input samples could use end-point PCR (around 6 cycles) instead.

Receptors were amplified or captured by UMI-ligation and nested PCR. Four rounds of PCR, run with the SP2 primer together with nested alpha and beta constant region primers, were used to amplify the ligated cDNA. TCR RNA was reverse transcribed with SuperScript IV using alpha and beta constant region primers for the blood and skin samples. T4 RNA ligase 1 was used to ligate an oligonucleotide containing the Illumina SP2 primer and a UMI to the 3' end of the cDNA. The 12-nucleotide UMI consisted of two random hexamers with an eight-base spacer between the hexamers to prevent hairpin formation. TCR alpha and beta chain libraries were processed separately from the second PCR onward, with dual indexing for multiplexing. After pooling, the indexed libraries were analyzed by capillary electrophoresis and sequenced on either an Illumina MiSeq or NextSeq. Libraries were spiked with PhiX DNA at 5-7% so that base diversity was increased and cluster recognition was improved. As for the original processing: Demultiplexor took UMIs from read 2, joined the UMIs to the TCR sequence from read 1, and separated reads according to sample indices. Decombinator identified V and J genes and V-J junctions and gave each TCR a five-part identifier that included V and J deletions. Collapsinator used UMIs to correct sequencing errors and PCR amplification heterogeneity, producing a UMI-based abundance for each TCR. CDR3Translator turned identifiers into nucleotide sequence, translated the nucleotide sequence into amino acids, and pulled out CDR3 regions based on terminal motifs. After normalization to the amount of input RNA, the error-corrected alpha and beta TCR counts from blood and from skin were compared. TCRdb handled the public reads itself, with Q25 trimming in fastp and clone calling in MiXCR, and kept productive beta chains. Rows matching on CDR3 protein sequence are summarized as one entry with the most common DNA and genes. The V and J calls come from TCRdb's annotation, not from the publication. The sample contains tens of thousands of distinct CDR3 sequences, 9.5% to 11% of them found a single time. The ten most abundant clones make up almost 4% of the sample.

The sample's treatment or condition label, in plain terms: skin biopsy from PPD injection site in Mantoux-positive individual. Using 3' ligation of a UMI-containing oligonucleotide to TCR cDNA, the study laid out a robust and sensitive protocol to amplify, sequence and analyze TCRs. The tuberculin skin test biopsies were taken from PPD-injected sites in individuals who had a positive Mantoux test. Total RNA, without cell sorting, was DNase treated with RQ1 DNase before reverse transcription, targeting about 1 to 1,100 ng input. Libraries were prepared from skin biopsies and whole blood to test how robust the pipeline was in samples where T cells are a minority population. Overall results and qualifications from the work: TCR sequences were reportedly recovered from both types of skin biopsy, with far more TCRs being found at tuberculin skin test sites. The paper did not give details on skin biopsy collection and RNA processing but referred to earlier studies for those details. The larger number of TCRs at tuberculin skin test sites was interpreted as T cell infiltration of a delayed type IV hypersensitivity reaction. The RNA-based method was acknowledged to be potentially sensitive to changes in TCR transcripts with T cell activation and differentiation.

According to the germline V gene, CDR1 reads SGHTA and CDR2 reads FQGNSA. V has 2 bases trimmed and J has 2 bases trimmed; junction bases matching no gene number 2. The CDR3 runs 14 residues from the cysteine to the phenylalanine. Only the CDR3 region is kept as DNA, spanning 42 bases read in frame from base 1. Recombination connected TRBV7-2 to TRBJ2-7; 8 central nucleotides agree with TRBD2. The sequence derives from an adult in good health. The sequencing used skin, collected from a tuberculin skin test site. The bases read TGTGCCAGCAGCTTAAGCGGGAGTCCCTACGAGCAGTACTTC. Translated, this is CASSLSGSPYEQYF.